A single sample is the source of the 3 T cell receptor beta chains below, sequenced in a study of Ad26.COV2.S vaccination and SARS-CoV-2 variants. Only in-frame clones appear in the TCRdb table, and some are missing; sequencing was by immunoSEQ multiplex PCR. The sample carries about 480,000 clones, roughly 87% recorded once. Treatment denoted: around 19 received Ad26.COV2.S at low or high dose, single or two shots; several received placebo; per-sample allocation not given. Collection of samples fell on day 63 after the first vaccine or placebo injection. The sequencing here drew on peripheral blood, taken in a trial of Ad26.COV2.S vaccine versus placebo. The receptors come from a person aged 18-60 years who received the Ad26.COV2.S COVID-19 vaccine or a placebo.

V and J are TRBV5-4 and TRBJ1-6; possibly TRBD1 for D (5 bases). CDR1 is SGHNT and CDR2 is YYREEE in the germline V gene (reference sequence). The ends were cut back, 0 bases at V and 6 bases at J, with 10 bases in the middle. The CDR3 extends over 15 amino acids. CDR3 amino acids: CASSLGGTGNSPLHF. The CDR3 DNA sequence: TGTGCCAGCAGCTTGGGGGGCACTGGTAATTCACCCCTCCACTTT.

The rearrangement joins TRBV4-3 to TRBJ1-2; TRBD1 aligns across 9 bases. With V trimmed by 4 bases and J by 8 bases, 8 bases remained unmatched. This CDR3 spans 14 amino acids. Germline CDR1 is LGHNA and CDR2 is YSLEER. The CDR3 nucleotides are TGCGCCAGCAGCCCTCAACAGGGGGCGGGGGGCTACACCTTC. Its protein product is CASSPQQGAGGYTF.

The rearrangement uses TRBV27 and TRBJ1-4; D gene unclear. Germline V gene lookup returns CDR1 MNHEY and CDR2 SMNVEV (reference sequence). The CDR3 covers 15 residues. V lost 3 bases, J lost 0 bases, and 8 bases lay in between. The CDR3 here is CASSLGYATNEKLFF. The CDR3 coding sequence is TGTGCCAGCAGTTTGGGATATGCAACTAATGAAAAACTGTTTTTT.